This T cell receptor beta chain was identified during a study of shared clonotypes between healthy human individuals. Sorted-subset replicate PCRs used approximately 180 ng of genomic DNA. This amount corresponded to 30,000 to 35,000 T cell genomes. The assay was immunoSEQ multiplex PCR, and TCRdb's table has in-frame clones only and misses some. The sample comprises almost 750,000 clones, 72% of which are singletons, and approximately 1.8% rests with the top ten. This clone has ten or more counts. Its antigen is not identified. V lost 5 bases and J lost 1, with 14 bases in between. This CDR3 has 15 residues. CDR1 is PRHDT, CDR2 FYEKMQ, per germline (reference sequence). General study points: Around 5.3% of naive CD4 clonotypes were shared across a handful of donors.

Material for sequencing was memory CD4+ T cells sorted from blood. Subset: CD45RA-negative fraction. The V call is TRBV13, the J call TRBJ2-5; D not certain. This TCR came from a young woman in good health. CDR3 sequence reads: CASSVRRRPQETQYF. CDR3 nucleotide sequence: TGTGCCAGCAGCGTACGTCGACGCCCCCAAGAGACCCAGTACTTC.